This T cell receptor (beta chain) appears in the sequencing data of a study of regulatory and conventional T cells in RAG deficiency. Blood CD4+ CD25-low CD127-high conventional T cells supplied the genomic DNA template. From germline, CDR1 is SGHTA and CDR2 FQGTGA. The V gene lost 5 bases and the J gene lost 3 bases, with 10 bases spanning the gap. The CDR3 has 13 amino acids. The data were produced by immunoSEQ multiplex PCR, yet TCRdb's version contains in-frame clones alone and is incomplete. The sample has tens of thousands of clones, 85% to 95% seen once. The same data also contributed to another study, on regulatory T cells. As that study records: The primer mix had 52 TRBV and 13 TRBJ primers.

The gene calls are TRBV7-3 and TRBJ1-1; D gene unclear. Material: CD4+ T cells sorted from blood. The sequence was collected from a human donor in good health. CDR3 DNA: TGTGCCAGCAGCCCGGCCCGGGACACTGAAGCTTTCTTT. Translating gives CASSPARDTEAFF.